These T cell receptor beta chains were read from a single sample in a study of T cell responses to AZD1222 COVID-19 vaccine. The assay was immunoSEQ multiplex PCR, and TCRdb's table has in-frame clones only and misses some. The sample records approximately 130,000 clones, 80% to 95% being singletons. This sample comprised peripheral blood, obtained on day 0 of AZD1222 vaccination. The receptors shown here come from an adult in good health. Each CDR3 is given with its conserved first and last residue. The order of the fields is clone size, D gene, CDR3 length, V gene, J gene, CDR3 DNA, CDR3 protein. A D gene is named only where the DNA matches it firmly. Not every row has a clone size; where given, it reads once, few, many or a size class.

clone_size: .
d_call: .
cdr3_length: 15
v_call: TRBV7-2
j_call: TRBJ1-5
cdr3_nt: TGTGCCAGCAGCTTAGTGGGTTATAGCAATCAGCCCCAGCATTTT
cdr3_aa: CASSLVGYSNQPQHF

clone_size: .
d_call: .
cdr3_length: 14
v_call: TRBV4-3
j_call: TRBJ1-1
cdr3_nt: TGCGCCAGCAGCCAATTGCGGAAGAACACTGAAGCTTTCTTT
cdr3_aa: CASSQLRKNTEAFF

clone_size: .
d_call: .
cdr3_length: 13
v_call: TRBV6-5
j_call: TRBJ2-1
cdr3_nt: TGTGCCAGCAGTTACTCGAAACTCAATGAGCAGTTCTTC
cdr3_aa: CASSYSKLNEQFF

clone_size: .
d_call: .
cdr3_length: 14
v_call: TRBV14
j_call: TRBJ2-1
cdr3_nt: TGTGCCAGCAGTGGGGGGGGCGGATACAATGAGCAGTTCTTC
cdr3_aa: CASSGGGGYNEQFF

clone_size: .
d_call: .
cdr3_length: 14
v_call: TRBV3-1/TRBV3-2
j_call: TRBJ1-1
cdr3_nt: TGTGCCAGCAGCCAATATGGGCGGAGGACTGAAGCTTTCTTT
cdr3_aa: CASSQYGRRTEAFF

clone_size: .
d_call: .
cdr3_length: 11
v_call: TRBV20-1
j_call: TRBJ1-4
cdr3_nt: TGCAGTGTTGGGGATTATGAAAAACTGTTTTTT
cdr3_aa: CSVGDYEKLFF

clone_size: once
d_call: .
cdr3_length: 12
v_call: TRBV24-1
j_call: TRBJ1-2
cdr3_nt: TGTGCCACCAGGGACAGCTACTATGGCTACACCTTC
cdr3_aa: CATRDSYYGYTF

clone_size: once
d_call: .
cdr3_length: 15
v_call: TRBV10-1
j_call: TRBJ2-5
cdr3_nt: TGCGCCAGCAGTGAGTCGAAGGCAGGGAAAGAGACCCAGTACTTC
cdr3_aa: CASSESKAGKETQYF

clone_size: .
d_call: .
cdr3_length: 8
v_call: TRBV27
j_call: TRBJ2-3
cdr3_nt: TGTGCCAGCAGTTTGTGGTATTTT
cdr3_aa: CASSLWYF

clone_size: once
d_call: TRBD1
cdr3_length: 13
v_call: TRBV9
j_call: TRBJ1-1
cdr3_nt: TGTGCCAGCAGCGGACAGGGTAGCACTGAAGCTTTCTTT
cdr3_aa: CASSGQGSTEAFF

clone_size: .
d_call: .
cdr3_length: 13
v_call: TRBV7-3
j_call: TRBJ2-1
cdr3_nt: TGTGCCAGCAGCTTTAGGGGGGCAACTGAGCAGTTCTTC
cdr3_aa: CASSFRGATEQFF

clone_size: .
d_call: .
cdr3_length: 12
v_call: TRBV21-1
j_call: TRBJ1-2
cdr3_nt: TGTGCCAGCAGCAAAATGCAGCCTGGCTACACCTTC
cdr3_aa: CASSKMQPGYTF

clone_size: .
d_call: .
cdr3_length: 16
v_call: TRBV30
j_call: TRBJ1-3
cdr3_nt: TGTGCCTGGAGGGGGGGGGCGACGCGCTCTGGAAACACCATATATTTT
cdr3_aa: CAWRGGATRSGNTIYF

clone_size: .
d_call: .
cdr3_length: 13
v_call: TRBV6-5
j_call: TRBJ2-7
cdr3_nt: TGTGCCAGCAGTCCAGGGGAAGGCTACGAGCAGTACTTC
cdr3_aa: CASSPGEGYEQYF

clone_size: .
d_call: .
cdr3_length: 14
v_call: TRBV6-5
j_call: TRBJ1-2
cdr3_nt: TGTGCCAGCAGTTCCATCGGACACCTCTATGGCTACACCTTC
cdr3_aa: CASSSIGHLYGYTF

clone_size: .
d_call: .
cdr3_length: 13
v_call: TRBV25-1
j_call: TRBJ1-6
cdr3_nt: TGTGCCAGCAGTGGCCAGTTCAATTCACCCCTCCACTTT
cdr3_aa: CASSGQFNSPLHF

clone_size: .
d_call: .
cdr3_length: 14
v_call: TRBV5-1
j_call: TRBJ1-3
cdr3_nt: TGCGCCAGCAGCGGGGGTGACTCTGGAAACACCATATATTTT
cdr3_aa: CASSGGDSGNTIYF

clone_size: .
d_call: .
cdr3_length: 15
v_call: TRBV6-2/TRBV6-3
j_call: TRBJ1-5
cdr3_nt: TGTGCCAGCAGTAGAATACAGGGTAGCAATCAGCCCCAGCATTTT
cdr3_aa: CASSRIQGSNQPQHF

clone_size: .
d_call: .
cdr3_length: 11
v_call: TRBV6-5
j_call: TRBJ1-1
cdr3_nt: TGTGCCAGCAGTTCTCAGGGGCGAGCTTTCTTT
cdr3_aa: CASSSQGRAFF

clone_size: .
d_call: TRBD1
cdr3_length: 18
v_call: TRBV15
j_call: TRBJ2-1
cdr3_nt: TGTGCCACCAGCCCCCATTCAGTGACAGGGAAAAGTAAAAATGAGCAGTTCTTC
cdr3_aa: CATSPHSVTGKSKNEQFF

clone_size: .
d_call: TRBD1
cdr3_length: 17
v_call: TRBV5-5
j_call: TRBJ1-3
cdr3_nt: TGTGCCAGCAGCTCCGGGACAGCACTCATCTCTGGAAACACCATATATTTT
cdr3_aa: CASSSGTALISGNTIYF

clone_size: .
d_call: TRBD2
cdr3_length: 17
v_call: TRBV25-1
j_call: TRBJ2-7
cdr3_nt: TGTGCCAGCAGGGGGGTCGTGACTAGCGGGAGAGTAAACGAGCAGTACTTC
cdr3_aa: CASRGVVTSGRVNEQYF

clone_size: .
d_call: .
cdr3_length: 13
v_call: TRBV5-1
j_call: TRBJ1-1
cdr3_nt: TGCGCCAGCAGCTTACGGGAGAACACTGAAGCTTTCTTT
cdr3_aa: CASSLRENTEAFF

clone_size: .
d_call: .
cdr3_length: 17
v_call: TRBV5-5
j_call: TRBJ1-1
cdr3_nt: TGTGCCAGCAGCTTATCGGGAGCCTCCCGACGATACACTGAAGCTTTCTTT
cdr3_aa: CASSLSGASRRYTEAFF

clone_size: once
d_call: .
cdr3_length: 14
v_call: TRBV3-1/TRBV3-2
j_call: TRBJ2-3
cdr3_nt: TGTGCCAGCAGCCAAGGGACTAGCACAGATACGCAGTATTTT
cdr3_aa: CASSQGTSTDTQYF

clone_size: .
d_call: .
cdr3_length: 16
v_call: TRBV19
j_call: TRBJ1-3
cdr3_nt: TGTGCCAGTAGTAGTCTGGGTCAATCTTCTGGAAACACCATATATTTT
cdr3_aa: CASSSLGQSSGNTIYF

clone_size: .
d_call: .
cdr3_length: 13
v_call: TRBV6-5
j_call: TRBJ1-1
cdr3_nt: TGTGCCGGCGTTACAGCGGTGAACACTGAAGCTTTCTTT
cdr3_aa: CAGVTAVNTEAFF

clone_size: .
d_call: .
cdr3_length: 17
v_call: TRBV2
j_call: TRBJ1-5
cdr3_nt: TGTGCCAGCAGTGATATGGGGACATTTACGAGCAATCAGCCCCAGCATTTT
cdr3_aa: CASSDMGTFTSNQPQHF

clone_size: .
d_call: TRBD1
cdr3_length: 15
v_call: TRBV5-5
j_call: TRBJ2-7
cdr3_nt: TGTGCCAGCAGCTTGGTGGGAGCAGGGGGTTACGAGCAGTACTTC
cdr3_aa: CASSLVGAGGYEQYF

clone_size: .
d_call: .
cdr3_length: 16
v_call: TRBV27
j_call: TRBJ1-2
cdr3_nt: TGTGCCAGCAGTCAGGTCGTGCGGGGCGCGGGCTATGGCTACACCTTC
cdr3_aa: CASSQVVRGAGYGYTF

clone_size: once
d_call: .
cdr3_length: 14
v_call: TRBV3-1/TRBV3-2
j_call: TRBJ1-1
cdr3_nt: TGTGCCAGCAGCCAACGAGGTGGAAGCACTGAAGCTTTCTTT
cdr3_aa: CASSQRGGSTEAFF

clone_size: once
d_call: .
cdr3_length: 14
v_call: TRBV19
j_call: TRBJ1-2
cdr3_nt: TGTGCCAGTAGTATAGAAACAGCTCCGTGGGGCTACACCTTC
cdr3_aa: CASSIETAPWGYTF

clone_size: .
d_call: .
cdr3_length: 18
v_call: TRBV7-2
j_call: TRBJ2-6
cdr3_nt: TGTGCCAGCAGCTTAGAACCCGGGCGCCGCTCTGGGGCCAACGTCCTGACTTTC
cdr3_aa: CASSLEPGRRSGANVLTF

clone_size: once
d_call: .
cdr3_length: 14
v_call: TRBV3-1/TRBV3-2
j_call: TRBJ2-7
cdr3_nt: TGTGCCAGCAGCCAATCTAGCGACTCCTACGAGCAGTACTTC
cdr3_aa: CASSQSSDSYEQYF

clone_size: .
d_call: TRBD1
cdr3_length: 16
v_call: TRBV4-2
j_call: TRBJ1-4
cdr3_nt: TGTGCCAGCAGCCAAGGGGCCGGGACAGGGGGTGAAAAACTGTTTTTT
cdr3_aa: CASSQGAGTGGEKLFF

clone_size: .
d_call: .
cdr3_length: 14
v_call: TRBV30
j_call: TRBJ2-6
cdr3_nt: TGTGCCTGGAGTGTACAGTCTGGGGCCAACGTCCTGACTTTC
cdr3_aa: CAWSVQSGANVLTF

clone_size: .
d_call: .
cdr3_length: 14
v_call: TRBV6-5
j_call: TRBJ1-1
cdr3_nt: TGTGCCAGCAGTTACGGAAACATGAACACTGAAGCTTTCTTT
cdr3_aa: CASSYGNMNTEAFF

clone_size: .
d_call: .
cdr3_length: 11
v_call: TRBV24-1
j_call: TRBJ2-1
cdr3_nt: TGTGCCACCAGCCCCGGGGCTGAGCAGTTCTTC
cdr3_aa: CATSPGAEQFF

clone_size: .
d_call: TRBD1
cdr3_length: 15
v_call: TRBV28
j_call: TRBJ2-7
cdr3_nt: TGTGCCAGCAGTACTGGACAGGGGGAGGACTACGAGCAGTACTTC
cdr3_aa: CASSTGQGEDYEQYF

clone_size: .
d_call: .
cdr3_length: 16
v_call: TRBV2
j_call: TRBJ1-6
cdr3_nt: TGTGCCAGCACCCTGGGCCCCAGCTCCTATAATTCACCCCTCCACTTT
cdr3_aa: CASTLGPSSYNSPLHF

clone_size: .
d_call: TRBD2
cdr3_length: 16
v_call: TRBV2
j_call: TRBJ2-1
cdr3_nt: TGTGCCAGCAGCCACCAGGGACTAGCGGGGGTGGATGAGCAGTTCTTC
cdr3_aa: CASSHQGLAGVDEQFF

clone_size: once
d_call: .
cdr3_length: 12
v_call: TRBV28
j_call: TRBJ1-1
cdr3_nt: TGTGCCAGCAGAGGACAGTGGCTTGGAGCTTTCTTT
cdr3_aa: CASRGQWLGAFF

clone_size: once
d_call: .
cdr3_length: 14
v_call: TRBV5-1
j_call: TRBJ1-1
cdr3_nt: TGCGCCAGCAGCTTAGATCTTGGGCACACTGAAGCTTTCTTT
cdr3_aa: CASSLDLGHTEAFF

clone_size: .
d_call: .
cdr3_length: 11
v_call: TRBV28
j_call: TRBJ1-2
cdr3_nt: TGTGCCAGCAGTTTGGCCTATGGCTACACCTTC
cdr3_aa: CASSLAYGYTF

clone_size: few
d_call: .
cdr3_length: 12
v_call: TRBV6-5
j_call: TRBJ1-2
cdr3_nt: TGTGCCGAACACGGAGGGAGAGGTGGCTACACCTTC
cdr3_aa: CAEHGGRGGYTF

clone_size: .
d_call: .
cdr3_length: 15
v_call: TRBV4-1
j_call: TRBJ2-7
cdr3_nt: TGCGCCAGCAGCCCCCGGATAGGAGCCTTCTACGAGCAGTACTTC
cdr3_aa: CASSPRIGAFYEQYF

clone_size: .
d_call: .
cdr3_length: 13
v_call: TRBV6-1
j_call: TRBJ1-6
cdr3_nt: TGTGCCAGCAGTGAAGGGGTCAGTTCACCCCTCCACTTT
cdr3_aa: CASSEGVSSPLHF

clone_size: .
d_call: .
cdr3_length: 16
v_call: TRBV5-1
j_call: TRBJ2-3
cdr3_nt: TGCGCCAGCAGCTTGGATGCGCCTTCTAGCACAGATACGCAGTATTTT
cdr3_aa: CASSLDAPSSTDTQYF

clone_size: .
d_call: TRBD2
cdr3_length: 17
v_call: TRBV4-1
j_call: TRBJ2-3
cdr3_nt: TGCGCCAGCAGCCAAGTCCGGACTAGCGGGAGAGCCGATACGCAGTATTTT
cdr3_aa: CASSQVRTSGRADTQYF